These 19 T cell receptor beta chains share one sample of origin, sequenced in a study of blood T cell repertoires in COVID-19. Method: immunoSEQ multiplex PCR; TCRdb's copy keeps in-frame clones and lacks some. The sample has under 350,000 clones, 80% to 90% seen once. Sequencing input: peripheral blood. All receptors derive from a man aged 40-50 years with acute or convalescent COVID-19.

The V gene is TRBV10-3, the J gene TRBJ1-1; TRBD1 is a possible D gene (5 bases). Trimming cost V 4 bases and J 5 bases, with 26 bases left between them. Germline assignment: CDR1 ENHRY and CDR2 SYGVKD. This CDR3 has 18 amino acids. CDR3 residues: CAISGTRGGAIPYTEAFF. In DNA form, the CDR3 reads TGTGCCATCAGTGGGACAAGGGGAGGGGCGATCCCCTATACTGAAGCTTTCTTT.

The chain combines TRBV6-1 with TRBJ1-4; 8 positions match TRBD1. Germline-derived CDR1 and CDR2 are MNHNS and SASEGT. This CDR3 contains 13 residues. With 7 bases clipped from V and 3 bases from J, the junction kept 1 base outside the gene matches. The CDR3 loop reads CASKGQANEKLFF. The CDR3 nucleotides read TGTGCCAGCAAGGGACAGGCTAATGAAAAACTGTTTTTT.

The count of this clone is one. V gene TRBV7-8 combines with J gene TRBJ1-5; TRBD1 aligns across 11 bases. This CDR3 spans 13 amino acids. The junction had 2 bases not matched to a gene; V was cut back by 4 bases and J by 9 bases. Germline-derived CDR1 and CDR2 are SGHVS and FQNEAQ. The CDR3 spells CASSWGQGGPQHF. The DNA of the CDR3 is TGTGCCAGCAGCTGGGGACAGGGGGGGCCCCAGCATTTT.

This chain uses TRBV6-5 with TRBJ2-7, with D tentatively TRBD2 (6 bases). The length of the CDR3 is 14 residues. V was pared by 5 bases and J by 2 bases, with 13 bases between. In germline, CDR1 is MNHEY, CDR2 SVGAGI. The CDR3: CASSTGLQTYEQYF. In DNA form, the CDR3 reads TGTGCCAGCAGTACGGGACTGCAGACCTACGAGCAGTACTTC.

This clone was counted a few times. The genes are TRBV3-1 (or the pseudogene TRBV3-2) and TRBJ2-2, with TRBD2 matching 8 bases. This CDR3 contains 13 residues. V gave up 6 bases and J gave up 7 bases; unmatched junction bases: 4. The germline V gene has CDR1 LGHDT and CDR2 YNNKEL (reference sequence). CDR3 sequence reads: CASRFTSGGELFF. CDR3 nucleotide sequence: TGTGCCAGCAGGTTTACTAGCGGCGGGGAGCTGTTTTTT.

The gene calls are TRBV24-1 and TRBJ2-5; D remains ambiguous. This CDR3 is built from 14 residues. Looked up from germline, CDR1 is KGHDR and CDR2 is SFDVKD. Deletions cut 4 bases from V and 2 bases from J, with 10 bases between. CDR3 DNA: TGTGCCACCAGTGACCCCGGTCGGCAAGAGACCCAGTACTTC. This gives the protein CATSDPGRQETQYF.

This CDR3 reads CASSSTTGSTDTQYF. The DNA of the CDR3 is TGCGCCAGCAGCTCCACGACGGGTAGCACAGATACGCAGTATTTT. The genes are TRBV5-1 and TRBJ2-3, with no clear D. The germline gives CDR1 SGHRS, CDR2 YFSETQ. This CDR3 comprises 15 residues. The V gene lost 3 bases and the J gene lost 0 bases, with 11 bases spanning the gap.

The V call is TRBV4-2, the J call TRBJ2-2; D gene unclear. CDR1 is LGHNA, CDR2 YNFKEQ, per germline. V lost 0 bases to trimming and J lost 6 bases, with 8 bases between them. The CDR3 consists of 14 residues. The CDR3 DNA sequence: TGTGCCAGCAGCCAAGATAAGCAGGCCGGGGAGCTGTTTTTT. Protein: CASSQDKQAGELFF.

The V gene is TRBV5-1, the J gene TRBJ2-7; 7 positions match TRBD1. After removal of 4 bases from V and 2 bases from J, the junction contained 9 bases not matched to a gene. This CDR3 comprises 15 residues. CDR1 is SGHRS and CDR2 is YFSETQ in the germline V gene. The CDR3 loop reads CASSAQTGSPYEQYF. As DNA, the CDR3 is TGCGCCAGCAGCGCCCAGACAGGGAGCCCCTACGAGCAGTACTTC.

The J gene is TRBJ2-3, the V gene TRBV6-5; the D gene is possibly TRBD2 (5 bases). Germline V CDR1 and CDR2: MNHEY, SVGAGI. V lost 8 bases to trimming and J lost 5 bases, with 17 bases between them. This CDR3 has 14 amino acids. CDR3 DNA sequence: TGTGCCAGCCGCAGGACTCCTCGGGGAGATACGCAGTATTTT. Translation: CASRRTPRGDTQYF.

This chain joins TRBV9 and TRBJ1-1; D not certain. The germline V and J ends were trimmed by 0 bases and 6 bases, with 15 bases remaining between them. This CDR3 has 15 amino acids. CDR1 SGDLS and CDR2 YYNGEE come from the germline V gene. The CDR3 DNA is TGTGCCAGCAGCGTAGTAGCGGGGATTGGGGCTGAAGCTTTCTTT. Translating it yields CASSVVAGIGAEAFF.

The rearrangement joins TRBV5-5 to TRBJ2-2; 12 positions match TRBD2. The V segment lost 4 bases and the J segment 7 bases; nucleotides outside the gene matches: 14. The V gene's germline CDR1 is SGHKS and CDR2 YYEKEE (reference sequence). CDR3 size: 18 residues. The CDR3 protein is CASSTDGLAGTFVGELFF. CDR3 nucleotide sequence: TGTGCCAGCAGCACAGATGGACTAGCGGGGACGTTTGTCGGGGAGCTGTTTTTT.

This chain links TRBV2 with TRBJ1-6, with no clear D. Germline V lookup: CDR1 SNHLY, CDR2 FYNNEI. V lost 8 bases and J lost 1, with 12 bases in between. This CDR3 region has 15 residues. CDR3 in DNA: TGTGCCAGCTATATGTGGGCGTCCTATAATTCACCCCTCCACTTT. The encoded protein is CASYMWASYNSPLHF.

V and J are TRBV9 and TRBJ2-3; 10 bases are shared with TRBD2. The CDR3 runs 19 residues. Germline V gene lookup returns CDR1 SGDLS and CDR2 YYNGEE. With 4 bases clipped from V and 0 bases from J, the junction kept 14 bases outside the gene matches. CDR3 loop: CASSPPDRASGGSTDTQYF. The CDR3 DNA reads as TGTGCCAGCAGCCCCCCCGATAGGGCTAGCGGGGGTAGCACAGATACGCAGTATTTT.

The chain recombines TRBV19 with TRBJ2-1, with TRBD1 as a possible D gene (6 bases). Per germline, CDR1 LNHDA and CDR2 SQIVND (reference sequence). The CDR3 is 14 residues long. V lost 4 bases and J 8 bases, leaving 15 bases between the germline ends. The CDR3 sequence is CASSTRTAVDEQFF. DNA of the CDR3: TGTGCCAGTAGTACCCGGACAGCGGTAGATGAGCAGTTCTTC. The full variable domain, completed using reference TRBV19 and TRBJ2-1, is DGGITQSPKYLFRKEGQNVTLSCEQNLNHDAMYWYRQDPGQGLRLIYYSQIVNDFQKGDIAEGYSVSREKKESFPLTVTSAQKNPTAFYLCASSTRTAVDEQFFGPGTRLTVL.

About this clone itself: The sample carries other DNA sequences with the same CDR3. This chain uses TRBV5-1 with TRBJ1-1; TRBD1 matches at 7 bases. Germline V gives CDR1 SGHRS, CDR2 YFSETQ. CDR3 length: 13 residues. V lost 4 bases and J lost 2; bases outside the gene matches: 2. The CDR3 sequence: CASSRDSNTEAFF. The CDR3 DNA reads TGCGCCAGCAGCCGGGACAGCAACACTGAAGCTTTCTTT.

The chain has TRBV11-3 and TRBJ2-1, with 9 bases lining up with TRBD2. In germline, CDR1 is SGHNT, CDR2 YENEEA. V trimming: 7 bases; J trimming: 6 bases; junction bases outside the gene matches: 13. The CDR3 is 16 residues long. CDR3 nucleotide sequence: TGTGCCAGCACCCTAAGAGTAGCGGGGGCCGTCAATGAGCAGTTCTTC. Translation gives CASTLRVAGAVNEQFF.

This clone is a singleton in its sample. The chain couples TRBV9 to TRBJ2-7; no firm D call. Germline assignment: CDR1 SGDLS and CDR2 YYNGEE. V was trimmed by 0 bases and J by 4 bases, leaving 14 bases between them. The CDR3 loop spans 15 amino acids. In nucleotides, the CDR3 is TGTGCCAGCAGCGTAGGCGCAGGTCCCTTTTACGAGCAGTACTTC. Residues: CASSVGAGPFYEQYF.

The chain's CDR3 is CAWSLTGGAGGYTF. CDR3 coding DNA: TGTGCCTGGAGTCTGACAGGGGGCGCAGGTGGCTACACCTTC. The rearrangement joins TRBV30 to TRBJ1-2; 10 positions agree with TRBD1. The ends lost 2 bases at V and 7 bases at J; junction bases unmatched: 7. The CDR3 covers 14 residues. CDR1 GTSNPN and CDR2 SVGIG come from the germline V gene (reference sequence).